This TCR beta chain emerged from a study of OX40 agonist ivuxolimab in advanced cancers. V was pared by 5 bases and J by 6 bases, with 8 bases of the junction left unmatched. The CDR3 runs to 15 residues. The germline gives CDR1 SEHNR, CDR2 FQNEAQ (reference sequence). The data were produced by immunoSEQ multiplex PCR, yet TCRdb's version contains in-frame clones alone and is incomplete. The sample lists roughly 43,000 clones, 89% occurring once. This sample comprised CD4+ or CD8+ T cells sorted from blood, obtained in a trial of the OX40 agonist ivuxolimab. The gene calls are TRBV7-9 and TRBJ2-1; 9 positions match TRBD1. The receptor was derived from an adult with an advanced solid tumor such as melanoma, head and neck, liver or kidney cancer. CDR3 in DNA: TGTGCCAGCAGCACGACAGGGGGAGGGAGCAATGAGCAGTTCTTC. Translation: CASSTTGGGSNEQFF.